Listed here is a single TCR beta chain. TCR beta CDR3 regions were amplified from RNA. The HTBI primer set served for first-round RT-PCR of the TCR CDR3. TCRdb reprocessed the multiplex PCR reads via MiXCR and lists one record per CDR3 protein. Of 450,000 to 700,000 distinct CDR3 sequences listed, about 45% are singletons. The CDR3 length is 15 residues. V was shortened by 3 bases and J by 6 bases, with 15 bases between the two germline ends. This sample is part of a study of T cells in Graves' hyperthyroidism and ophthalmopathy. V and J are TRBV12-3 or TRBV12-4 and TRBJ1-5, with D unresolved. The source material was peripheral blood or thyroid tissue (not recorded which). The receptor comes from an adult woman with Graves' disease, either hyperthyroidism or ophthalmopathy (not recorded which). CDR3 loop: CASSLHRGDGQPQHF. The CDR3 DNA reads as TGTGCCAGCAGTTTGCACCGCGGGGATGGTCAGCCCCAGCATTTT.